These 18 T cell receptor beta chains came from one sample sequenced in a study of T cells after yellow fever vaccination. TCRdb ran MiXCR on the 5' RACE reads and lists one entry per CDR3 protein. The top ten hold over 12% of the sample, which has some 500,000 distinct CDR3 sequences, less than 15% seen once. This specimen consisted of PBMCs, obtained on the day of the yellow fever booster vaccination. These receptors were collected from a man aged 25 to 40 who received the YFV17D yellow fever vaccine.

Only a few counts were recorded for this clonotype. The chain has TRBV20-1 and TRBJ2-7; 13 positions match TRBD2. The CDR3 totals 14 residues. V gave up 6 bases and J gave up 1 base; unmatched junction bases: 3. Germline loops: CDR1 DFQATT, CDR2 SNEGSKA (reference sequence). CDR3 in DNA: TGCAGTGCCAAGGGACTAGCGGGATCCTACGAGCAGTACTTC. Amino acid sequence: CSAKGLAGSYEQYF.

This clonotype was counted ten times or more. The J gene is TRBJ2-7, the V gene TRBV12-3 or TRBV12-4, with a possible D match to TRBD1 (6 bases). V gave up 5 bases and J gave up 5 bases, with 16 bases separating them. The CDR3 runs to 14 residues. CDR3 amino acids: CASSPHRPGDEQYF. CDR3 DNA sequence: TGTGCCAGCAGTCCCCACCGTCCAGGGGACGAGCAGTACTTC.

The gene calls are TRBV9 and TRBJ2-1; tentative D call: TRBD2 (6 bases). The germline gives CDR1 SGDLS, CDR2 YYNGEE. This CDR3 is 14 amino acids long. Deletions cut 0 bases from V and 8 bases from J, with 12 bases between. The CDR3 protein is CASSVAARRDEQFF. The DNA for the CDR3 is TGTGCCAGCAGCGTAGCAGCGCGGAGGGATGAGCAGTTCTTC. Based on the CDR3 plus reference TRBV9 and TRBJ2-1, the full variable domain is DSGVTQTPKHLITATGQRVTLRCSPRSGDLSVYWYQQSLDQGLQFLIQYYNGEERAKGNILERFSAQQFPDLHSELNLSSLELGDSALYFCASSVAARRDEQFFGPGTRLTVL.

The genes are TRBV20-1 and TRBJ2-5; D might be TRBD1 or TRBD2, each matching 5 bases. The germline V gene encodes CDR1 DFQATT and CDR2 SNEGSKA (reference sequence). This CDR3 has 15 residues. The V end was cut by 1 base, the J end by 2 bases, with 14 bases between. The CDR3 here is CSARVPGTPQETQYF. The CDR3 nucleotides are TGCAGTGCTAGAGTTCCAGGGACCCCTCAAGAGACCCAGTACTTC.

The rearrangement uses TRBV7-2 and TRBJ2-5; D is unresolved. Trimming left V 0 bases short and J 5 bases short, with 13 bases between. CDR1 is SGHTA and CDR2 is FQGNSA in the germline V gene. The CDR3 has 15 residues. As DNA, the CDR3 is TGTGCCAGCAGCTTAGCGGCAGGCTCCTGGGAGACCCAGTACTTC. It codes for CASSLAAGSWETQYF.

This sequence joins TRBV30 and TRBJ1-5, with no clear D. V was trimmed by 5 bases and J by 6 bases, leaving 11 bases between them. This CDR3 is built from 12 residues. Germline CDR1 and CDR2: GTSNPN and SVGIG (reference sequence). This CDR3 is CAWAPLGQPQHF. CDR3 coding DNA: TGTGCCTGGGCCCCCTTGGGTCAGCCCCAGCATTTT.

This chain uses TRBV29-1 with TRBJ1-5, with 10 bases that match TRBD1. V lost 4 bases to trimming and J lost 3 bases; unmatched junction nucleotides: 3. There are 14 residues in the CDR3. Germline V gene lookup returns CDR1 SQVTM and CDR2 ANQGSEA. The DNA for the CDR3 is TGCAGCGTTGGGGGACAGGGGATCAATCAGCCCCAGCATTTT. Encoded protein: CSVGGQGINQPQHF.

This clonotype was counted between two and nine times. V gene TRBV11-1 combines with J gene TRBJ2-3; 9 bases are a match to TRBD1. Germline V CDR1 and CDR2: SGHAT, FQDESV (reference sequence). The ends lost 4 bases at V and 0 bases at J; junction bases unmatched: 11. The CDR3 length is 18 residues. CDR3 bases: TGTGCCAGCAGCTCGGGACAGGGAGGTCGACCGAGCACAGATACGCAGTATTTT. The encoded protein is CASSSGQGGRPSTDTQYF.

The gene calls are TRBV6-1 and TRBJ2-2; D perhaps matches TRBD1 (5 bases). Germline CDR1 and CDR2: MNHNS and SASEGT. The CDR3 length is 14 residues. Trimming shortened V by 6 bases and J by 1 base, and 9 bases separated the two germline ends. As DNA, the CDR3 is TGTGCCAGCAGAGGGGTTATGAACACCGGGGAGCTGTTTTTT. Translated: CASRGVMNTGELFF.

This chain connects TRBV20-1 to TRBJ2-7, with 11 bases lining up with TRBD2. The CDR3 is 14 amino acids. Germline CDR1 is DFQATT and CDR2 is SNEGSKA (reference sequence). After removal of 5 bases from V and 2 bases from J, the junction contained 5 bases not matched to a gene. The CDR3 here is CSAFPSGRPYEQYF. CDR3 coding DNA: TGCAGTGCTTTCCCTAGCGGGAGGCCCTACGAGCAGTACTTC.

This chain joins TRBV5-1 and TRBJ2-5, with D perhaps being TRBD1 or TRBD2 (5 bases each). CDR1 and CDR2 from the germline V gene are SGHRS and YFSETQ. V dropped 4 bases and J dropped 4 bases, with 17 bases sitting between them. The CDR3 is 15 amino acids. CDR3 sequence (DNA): TGCGCCAGCAGCAGGGGACCCTACGAGGGAGAGACCCAGTACTTC. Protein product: CASSRGPYEGETQYF.

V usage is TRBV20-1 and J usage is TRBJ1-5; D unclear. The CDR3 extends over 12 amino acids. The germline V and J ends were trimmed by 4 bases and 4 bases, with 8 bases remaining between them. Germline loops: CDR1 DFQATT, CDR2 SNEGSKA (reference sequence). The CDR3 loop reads CSATILNQPQHF. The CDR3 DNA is TGCAGTGCTACCATACTGAATCAGCCCCAGCATTTT.

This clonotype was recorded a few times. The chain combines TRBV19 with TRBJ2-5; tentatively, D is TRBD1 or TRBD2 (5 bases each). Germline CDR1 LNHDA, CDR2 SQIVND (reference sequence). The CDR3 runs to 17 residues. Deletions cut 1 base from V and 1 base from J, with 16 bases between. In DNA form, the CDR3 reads TGTGCCAGTAGTATAGGACGATCGGGGACGGTCCAAGAGACCCAGTACTTC. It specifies CASSIGRSGTVQETQYF.

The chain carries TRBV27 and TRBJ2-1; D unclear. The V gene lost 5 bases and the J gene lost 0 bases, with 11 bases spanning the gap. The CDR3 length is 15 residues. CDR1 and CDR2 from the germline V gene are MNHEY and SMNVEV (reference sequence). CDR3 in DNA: TGTGCCAGCAGTCCCGACTTGAACTCCTACAATGAGCAGTTCTTC. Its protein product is CASSPDLNSYNEQFF.

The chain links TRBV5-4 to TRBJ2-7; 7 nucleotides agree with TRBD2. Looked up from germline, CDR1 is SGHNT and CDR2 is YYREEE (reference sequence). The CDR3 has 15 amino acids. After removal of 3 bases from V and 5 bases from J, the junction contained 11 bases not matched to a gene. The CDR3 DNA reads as TGTGCCAGCAGCTCCCCCGCTAGCGGCGACCACGAGCAGTACTTC. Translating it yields CASSSPASGDHEQYF.

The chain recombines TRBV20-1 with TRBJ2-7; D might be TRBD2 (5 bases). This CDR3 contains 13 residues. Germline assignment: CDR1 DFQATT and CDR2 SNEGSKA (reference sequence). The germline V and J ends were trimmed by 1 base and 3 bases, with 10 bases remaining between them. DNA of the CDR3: TGCAGTGCTAGAGGAGGCCGGGACTACGAGCAGTACTTC. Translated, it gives CSARGGRDYEQYF.

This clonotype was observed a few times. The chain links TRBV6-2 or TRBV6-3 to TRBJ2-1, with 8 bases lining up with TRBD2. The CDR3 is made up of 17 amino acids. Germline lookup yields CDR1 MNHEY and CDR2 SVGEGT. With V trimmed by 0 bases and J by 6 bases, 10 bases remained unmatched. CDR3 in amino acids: CASSYSITDSGGNEQFF. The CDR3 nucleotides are TGTGCCAGCAGTTACTCCATCACGGACAGCGGGGGCAATGAGCAGTTCTTC.

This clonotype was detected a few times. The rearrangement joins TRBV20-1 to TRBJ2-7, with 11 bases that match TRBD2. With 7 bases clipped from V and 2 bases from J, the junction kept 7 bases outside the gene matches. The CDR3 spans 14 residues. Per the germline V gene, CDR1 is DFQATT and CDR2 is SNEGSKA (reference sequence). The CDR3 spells CSVRRLAGTYEQYF. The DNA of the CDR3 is TGCAGTGTAAGAAGACTAGCGGGAACCTACGAGCAGTACTTC.